These T cell receptor beta chains were read from a single sample in a study of shared clonotypes between healthy human individuals. Assay used: immunoSEQ multiplex PCR; TCRdb lists only in-frame clones, some missing. This sample has about 2 million clones, with 85% to 95% found just once. Sequenced material: naive CD8+ T cells sorted from blood. Every receptor here comes from a man aged 18 to 29 in good health. Both conserved end residues are part of each CDR3. D genes are given only for firm matches. A clone size is listed for some rows: how often the clone was seen (once, few, many), or a class if it is expanded.

>TRBJ2-7|12|TRBD1|TRBV10-1|.
TGCGCCAGCAGTGCCGGGACAGGCGAGCAGTACTTC
CASSAGTGEQYF
>TRBJ2-7|14|.|TRBV27|.
TGTGCCAGCAGTTTATCGAACAGAGCCTACGAGCAGTACTTC
CASSLSNRAYEQYF
>TRBJ1-6|16|.|TRBV5-6|few
TGTGCCAGCAGCATTGACAGGTTATCCTATAATTCACCCCTCCACTTT
CASSIDRLSYNSPLHF
>TRBJ2-7|14|TRBD1|TRBV5-4|few
TGTGCCAGCAGCTCCGGGACAGGGGGCTACGAGCAGTACTTC
CASSSGTGGYEQYF
>TRBJ2-7|12|.|TRBV10-1|.
TGCGCCAGCAGTGACGACTCCTACGAGCAGTACTTC
CASSDDSYEQYF
>TRBJ1-5|15|TRBD1|TRBV11-2|.
TGTGCCAGCAGCCGGACAGGGGATAGCAATCAGCCCCAGCATTTT
CASSRTGDSNQPQHF
>TRBJ2-3|18|TRBD2|TRBV7-9|.
TGTGCCAGCAGCTTAGTTCTTTTCCTAGCGGGAGGCACAGATACGCAGTATTTT
CASSLVLFLAGGTDTQYF
>TRBJ1-2|12|.|TRBV2|.
TGTGCCCTAAGACAGACTAACTATGGCTACACCTTC
CALRQTNYGYTF
>TRBJ2-2|13|.|TRBV19|.
TGTGCCAGTAGTATAATTTCGAGAGGGGAGCTGTTTTTT
CASSIISRGELFF
>TRBJ2-1|15|.|TRBV9|.
TGTGCCAGCAGCGTAGACGGCGGGATCTACAATGAGCAGTTCTTC
CASSVDGGIYNEQFF
>TRBJ1-1|16|TRBD1|TRBV27|.
TGTGCCAGCAGTTTAATACCACAGGGGGCTGGGACTGAAGCTTTCTTT
CASSLIPQGAGTEAFF
>TRBJ2-3|17|.|TRBV7-8|once
TGTGCCAGCAGCTTAGCGCACGGGCAGAGAGGGGCAGATACGCAGTATTTT
CASSLAHGQRGADTQYF
>TRBJ1-4|12|.|TRBV6-5|.
TGTGCCAGCAGGGGAGCTAATGAAAAACTGTTTTTT
CASRGANEKLFF
>TRBJ2-7|14|.|TRBV19|.
TGTGCCAGTAGTATGGAGGTGGATACCTACGAGCAGTACTTC
CASSMEVDTYEQYF
>TRBJ2-1|15|.|TRBV5-6|.
TGTGCCAGCAGCCTGGGCGGGGGCCCCTACAATGAGCAGTTCTTC
CASSLGGGPYNEQFF
>TRBJ2-3|15|.|TRBV27|.
TGTGCCAGCAGTTTAGGGCCATCTAGCACAGATACGCAGTATTTT
CASSLGPSSTDTQYF
>TRBJ1-2|15|.|TRBV9|.
TGTGCCAGCAGCGTAGCCGGGAGCTCCCACTATGGCTACACCTTC
CASSVAGSSHYGYTF
>TRBJ2-3|17|.|TRBV18|.
TGTGCCAGCTCACCAGGGACCCGCAGCCCTAGCACAGATACGCAGTATTTT
CASSPGTRSPSTDTQYF
>TRBJ2-2|15|TRBD2|TRBV5-4|few
TGTGCCAGCAGCTCGGGACTAGCGAACGACGGGGAGCTGTTTTTT
CASSSGLANDGELFF
>TRBJ2-7|16|.|TRBV6-5|.
TGTGCCAGCAGTTACAGTGGCGGGGTCGTTTCCTACGAGCAGTACTTC
CASSYSGGVVSYEQYF
>TRBJ1-2|15|.|TRBV30|.
TGTGCCTGGAGTGAATACAGGGAAGCTAACTATGGCTACACCTTC
CAWSEYREANYGYTF
>TRBJ2-7|13|.|TRBV5-1|once
TGCGCCAGCAAGAAACTGGGGACTTTAGAGCAGTACTTC
CASKKLGTLEQYF
>TRBJ2-3|20|TRBD2|TRBV5-1|once
TGCGCCAGCACACAACCGGGACTAGCGGGGTCGGCCCCTAGCACAGATACGCAGTATTTT
CASTQPGLAGSAPSTDTQYF
>TRBJ1-3|15|.|TRBV28|.
TGTGCCTCGAACCGGGGCACGAGCTCTGGAAACACAATATATTTT
CASNRGTSSGNTIYF